This TCR beta chain was profiled in a study of shared clonotypes between healthy human individuals (dated by TCRdb to 2018 to 2020). At the level of the whole study: A few men and a couple of women, aged 18 to 49 years, made up the cohort. For each donor, CD4 naive and CD4 memory were each run on three plates, CD8 naive on two plates, and CD8 memory on one plate. Blood TCR repertoires of five healthy adults were deeply sequenced to estimate repertoire size and the extent of clonotype sharing between individuals. Different laboratories and diverse techniques were used to prepare libraries and sequence TCR repertoires, to increase sequencing depth and limit assay-specific biases. Each donor's leukapheresis produced roughly between roughly 0.85 and 10 billion PBMCs. What the authors observed across the whole study: Naive subsets generally had larger estimated clonotype richness than memory subsets did. Because the study included only a small number of donors, the genetic and exposure-history diversity represented was limited. Sharing across a few donors was observed for roughly 5% of naive CD4, 3% to 4% of naive CD8, roughly 2.3% of memory CD4, and roughly 0.4% of memory CD8 clonotypes. Pairwise subsampling led to the expectation that sequencing depth would affect the degree of clonotype sharing among donors. Compared with non-shared clonotypes, clonotypes shared by all four sorted-subset donors had higher generation probabilities. Only blood was sampled, and tissue TCR repertoires likely differ from those in blood. Even with the large sequencing depth, rarefaction of the sorted-subset datasets indicated that sequencing was incomplete.

Concerning this clone itself: There is no known antigen for this receptor. The record has no base qualities; no much larger clone is one base away.

Healthy HIV-negative adults with no recently reported acute infections or vaccinations were included as donors. Only Caucasian adults living in Nashville, Tennessee, USA were represented among the donors. CD4+ T cells were enriched by magnetic negative selection, after which naive cells were positively selected on CD45RA and the negative fraction was taken as the memory subset. Blood was obtained by leukapheresis, after which PBMCs were separated by Ficoll-Histopaque density gradient centrifugation and cryopreserved in liquid nitrogen vapor phase. Analytical flow cytometry was used to check the purity and quantity of each magnetically sorted T cell population. Each sorted fraction had its genomic DNA isolated and then quantified by UV absorbance on a Nanodrop 2000c. Using the deep immunoSEQ assay, TCR CDR3 regions were amplified from genomic DNA by multiplex PCR. Extracted genomic DNA from each cell subset was spread evenly across all wells of several immunoSEQ 96-well plates, with each plate serving as a replicate. For sorted subsets, approximately 190 ng of genomic DNA, equivalent to 30,000 or so T cell genomes, went into each replicate PCR. Purified libraries were measured with a Qubit 3.0 fluorometer, size-checked on a Bioanalyzer 2100, and measured again with the KAPA Library Quantification kit. Each immunoSEQ 96-well plate was sequenced on its own single-read 150-cycle Illumina NextSeq 550 flow cell. In the authors' own workflow: Because the immunoSEQ output held only junctional sequences and lacked quality scores, the filtering could not match the filtering applied to full-length reads. Sequences were annotated with PyIR, a Python wrapper for IgBLAST v1.9, and V/J genes and CDR3 were assigned using IMGT germline references. Any read was removed if the V/J assignment was weak (E-value above 1e-6), the CDR3 was missing, or the read contained stop codons, out-of-frame junctions, or ambiguous translated residues. V3J clonotypes were defined as sequences sharing an identical inferred V gene, J gene, and CDR3 amino acid sequence. The percentage overlap between two repertoires was calculated by dividing the number of shared unique clonotypes by the size of the smaller repertoire. Repertoire richness was assessed with RTK rarefaction, the Chao1 estimator, and Recon v2.1 estimates of unobserved clonotypes. Generation probabilities were computed with OLGA for all TCRbeta clonotypes obtained by the gDNA method from several donors. What TCRdb holds here is the immuneACCESS table cut down to in-frame rearrangements. Part of the clones is not present; checked against another copy, under half of the missing clones reflect an unresolved V gene, and the others are unexplained. V and J calls and clone size are given by that table; D and trimming were obtained from the DNA. The sample table contains approximately 1.5 million clones; only one count was recorded for just under 99% of them. The ten largest clones add up to around 0.33% of the sample.

This TCR derives from a man in his thirties or forties in good health. The sequencing sample was made of naive CD4+ T cells sorted from blood. The label giving this sample's cell subset or site can be read as: CD45RA+ positively selected.

The nucleotides are TGTGCCAGCAGTTCCCGGGGACTAGCGGGAGCCTACCCCTCCTACGAGCAGTACTTC. It translates as CASSSRGLAGAYPSYEQYF. The V and J segments used are TRBV28 and TRBJ2-7, and TRBD2 matches 14 of the central bases. CDR1 and CDR2, looked up from the germline V gene, are MDHEN and SYDVKM. The V end gives up 4 bases and the J end 0 bases, leaving 11 bases in the junction not matched to a gene. The CDR3 covers 19 residues, taking in both the cysteine and the phenylalanine. Only CDR3 DNA is held: 57 bases, read in frame from base 1. Where the CDR3 stops, the reference TRBV28 and TRBJ2-7 genes take over; the full variable domain is DVKVTQSSRYLVKRTGEKVFLECVQDMDHENMFWYRQDPGLGLRLIYFSYDVKMKEKGDIPEGYSVSREKKERFSLILESASTNQTSMYLCASSSRGLAGAYPSYEQYFGPGTRLTVT.